The clone carrying this T cell receptor (beta chain) was picked up a small number of times. Its matching antigen is unknown. The germline gives CDR1 SQVTM, CDR2 ANQGSEA. The CDR3 runs 18 residues. V lost 4 bases to trimming and J lost 0 bases, with 25 bases between them. The data were obtained in a study of beta chain features in type 1 diabetes. Study findings and constraints: In all four CD4+ subsets, TCRB CDR3 length was significantly, moderately reduced in type 1 diabetes. Naive, central memory and Treg TCRB repertoires appeared more alike in patients than in healthy donors. High TCR expression in some cells could lead to their over-representation in cDNA sequencing.

A sort by CD45RO/CCR7/CD25/CD127/CD95/CD27 yielded CD4+ naive, central memory, regulatory and stem cell-like memory cells. TCRB transcripts that were expressed got sequenced, as all of the isolated RNA had been reverse transcribed. Generated by immunoSEQ multiplex PCR, the TCRdb table keeps only in-frame clones and is missing some. In the table there are 240,000 or so clones, 20% of which are singletons. What was sequenced was naive CD4+ T cells from blood. This TCR derives from a middle-aged woman with type 1 diabetes. This chain links TRBV29-1 with TRBJ2-7, with D possibly TRBD1 on 5 matching bases. CDR3 coding DNA: TGCAGCGTTGTTGTTAGGGGCGACCAGATTTTAGACTCCTACGAGCAGTACTTC. This sequence encodes CSVVVRGDQILDSYEQYF.